Here is one T cell receptor (beta chain) with its context. Sequence at one end of the junction differs from germline and may be a read error. The sample belongs to a study of cytotoxic CD8 clonotypes in ibrutinib-treated CLL. TCRdb keeps only in-frame clones here, not all; method: immunoSEQ multiplex PCR. Of around 200,000 clones in the sample, 70% were seen once. The CDR3 extends over 13 amino acids. In germline, CDR1 is SSHAT, CDR2 FNYEAQ (reference sequence). Specimen: PBMCs, collected after 12 months of ibrutinib treatment. The V and J genes are TRBV7-7 and TRBJ2-5; no definite D call. The TCR comes from a human donor with chronic lymphocytic leukemia. The CDR3 reads CASSLIMGETQYF. The CDR3 nucleotides are TGTGCTAGCAGCTTAATAATGGGTGAGACCCAGTACTTC.